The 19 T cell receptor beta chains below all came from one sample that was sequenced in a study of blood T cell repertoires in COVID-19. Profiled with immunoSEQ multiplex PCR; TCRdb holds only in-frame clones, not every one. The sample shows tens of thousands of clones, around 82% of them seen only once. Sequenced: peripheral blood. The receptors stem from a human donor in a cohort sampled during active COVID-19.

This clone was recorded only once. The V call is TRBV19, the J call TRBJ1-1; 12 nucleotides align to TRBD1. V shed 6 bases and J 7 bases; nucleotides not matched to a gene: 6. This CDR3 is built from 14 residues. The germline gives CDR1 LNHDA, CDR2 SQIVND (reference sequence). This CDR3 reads CASSGDRGHSEAFF. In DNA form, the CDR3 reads TGTGCCAGTAGCGGGGACAGGGGGCATAGTGAAGCTTTCTTT. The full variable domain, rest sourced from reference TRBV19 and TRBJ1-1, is DGGITQSPKYLFRKEGQNVTLSCEQNLNHDAMYWYRQDPGQGLRLIYYSQIVNDFQKGDIAEGYSVSREKKESFPLTVTSAQKNPTAFYLCASSGDRGHSEAFFGQGTRLTVV.

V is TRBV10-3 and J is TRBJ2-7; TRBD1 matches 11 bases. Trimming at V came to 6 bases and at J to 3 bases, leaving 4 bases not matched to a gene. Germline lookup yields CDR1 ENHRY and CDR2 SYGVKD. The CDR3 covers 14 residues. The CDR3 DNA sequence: TGTGCCATCAGCCCCGGGACAGGGGGCTACGAGCAGTACTTC. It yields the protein CAISPGTGGYEQYF.

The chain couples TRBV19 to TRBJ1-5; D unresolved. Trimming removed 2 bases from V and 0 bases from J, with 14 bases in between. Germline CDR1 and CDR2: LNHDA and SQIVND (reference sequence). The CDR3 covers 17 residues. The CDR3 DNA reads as TGTGCCAGTAGTATACAAACGACACAATTTAGCAATCAGCCCCAGCATTTT. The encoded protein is CASSIQTTQFSNQPQHF.

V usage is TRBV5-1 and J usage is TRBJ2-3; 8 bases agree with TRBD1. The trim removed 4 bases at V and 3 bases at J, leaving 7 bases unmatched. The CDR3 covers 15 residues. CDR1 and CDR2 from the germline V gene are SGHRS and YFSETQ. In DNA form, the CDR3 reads TGCGCCAGCAGCCCCGGGACAGGAGGGACAGATACGCAGTATTTT. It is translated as CASSPGTGGTDTQYF.

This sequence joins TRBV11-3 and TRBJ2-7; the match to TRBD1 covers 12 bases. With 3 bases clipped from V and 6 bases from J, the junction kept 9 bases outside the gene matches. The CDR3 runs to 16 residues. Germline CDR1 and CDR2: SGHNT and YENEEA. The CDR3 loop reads CASSFRDRGLESEQYF. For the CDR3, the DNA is TGTGCCAGCAGCTTCCGGGACAGGGGGCTAGAGTCCGAGCAGTACTTC.

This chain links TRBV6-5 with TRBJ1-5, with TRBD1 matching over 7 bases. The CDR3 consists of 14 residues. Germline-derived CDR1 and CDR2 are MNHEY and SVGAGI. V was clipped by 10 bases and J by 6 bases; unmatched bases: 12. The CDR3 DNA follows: TGTGCCACGAGGGACAGCCCAGGGGGTCAGCCCCAGCATTTT. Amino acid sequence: CATRDSPGGQPQHF.

This chain's CDR3 is CAISAGYLDSPLHF. The CDR3 bases are TGTGCCATCAGTGCCGGGTATCTAGATTCACCCCTCCACTTT. The chain uses TRBV10-3 and TRBJ1-6; D gene ambiguous. Germline V gives CDR1 ENHRY, CDR2 SYGVKD. The CDR3 runs 14 residues. The V end was cut by 4 bases, the J end by 8 bases, with 12 bases between.

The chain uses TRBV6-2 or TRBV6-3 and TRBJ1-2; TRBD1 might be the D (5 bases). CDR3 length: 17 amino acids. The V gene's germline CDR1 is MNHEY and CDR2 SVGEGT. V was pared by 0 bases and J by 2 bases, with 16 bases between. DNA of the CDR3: TGTGCCAGCAGTTACTCGAGGGGCGCGCGGGGAAACTATGGCTACACCTTC. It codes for CASSYSRGARGNYGYTF.

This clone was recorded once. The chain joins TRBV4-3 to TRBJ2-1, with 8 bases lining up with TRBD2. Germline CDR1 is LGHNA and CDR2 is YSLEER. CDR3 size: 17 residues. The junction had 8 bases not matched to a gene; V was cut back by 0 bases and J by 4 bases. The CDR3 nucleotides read TGCGCCAGCAGCCAAGAGATAGCGGGGATATCTTACAATGAGCAGTTCTTC. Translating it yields CASSQEIAGISYNEQFF.

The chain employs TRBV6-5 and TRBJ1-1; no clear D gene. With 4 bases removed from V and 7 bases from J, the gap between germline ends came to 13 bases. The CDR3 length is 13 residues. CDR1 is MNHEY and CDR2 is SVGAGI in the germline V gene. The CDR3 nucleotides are TGTGCCAGCAGTTCGCGGGGTCATCTTGAAGCTTTCTTT. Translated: CASSSRGHLEAFF.

CDR3 residues: CASSLSRDIYEQYF. The CDR3 DNA sequence: TGTGCCAGCAGCCTTTCCCGGGACATCTACGAGCAGTACTTC. J is TRBJ2-7 and V is TRBV7-9; TRBD1 is a possible D gene (6 bases). The V and J ends lost 5 bases and 3 bases respectively, with 14 bases between them. Germline V gene data show CDR1 as SEHNR and CDR2 as FQNEAQ (reference sequence). This CDR3 contains 14 residues.

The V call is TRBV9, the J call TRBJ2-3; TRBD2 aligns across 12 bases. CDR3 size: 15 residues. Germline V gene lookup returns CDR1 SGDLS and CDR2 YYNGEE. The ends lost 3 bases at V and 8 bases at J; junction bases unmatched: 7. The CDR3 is CASSAVTSGGGTQYF. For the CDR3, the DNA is TGTGCCAGCAGCGCGGTGACTAGCGGGGGCGGTACGCAGTATTTT.

In DNA form, the CDR3 reads TGTGCCAGCAGCATCGACAGGGGCCAGCACGAGCAGTACTTC. Protein: CASSIDRGQHEQYF. The rearrangement links TRBV5-4 to TRBJ2-7; 8 positions agree with TRBD1. The ends lost 4 bases at V and 5 bases at J; junction bases unmatched: 8. The CDR3 spans 14 residues. Per the germline V gene, CDR1 is SGHNT and CDR2 is YYREEE (reference sequence).

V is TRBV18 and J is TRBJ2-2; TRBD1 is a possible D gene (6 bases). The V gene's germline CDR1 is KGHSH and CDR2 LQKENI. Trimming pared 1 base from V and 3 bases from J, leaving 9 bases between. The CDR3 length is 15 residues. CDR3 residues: CASSPRPGDTGELFF. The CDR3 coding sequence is TGTGCCAGCTCACCACGCCCAGGGGACACCGGGGAGCTGTTTTTT.

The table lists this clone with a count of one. The CDR3, as DNA: TGCGCCAGCAGCCAAGAGGCAGGGGTCAATCAGCCCCAGCATTTT. Protein sequence: CASSQEAGVNQPQHF. The chain carries TRBV4-3 and TRBJ1-5, with a weak D call TRBD1 (6 bases). The CDR3 runs to 15 residues. CDR1 is LGHNA, CDR2 YSLEER, per germline. V gave up 0 bases and J gave up 3 bases, with 9 bases separating them.

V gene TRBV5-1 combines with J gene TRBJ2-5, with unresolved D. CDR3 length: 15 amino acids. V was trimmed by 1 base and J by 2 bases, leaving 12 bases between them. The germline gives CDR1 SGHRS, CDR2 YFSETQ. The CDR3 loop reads CASSLPVGLQETQYF. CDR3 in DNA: TGCGCCAGCAGCTTGCCCGTCGGGTTACAAGAGACCCAGTACTTC.

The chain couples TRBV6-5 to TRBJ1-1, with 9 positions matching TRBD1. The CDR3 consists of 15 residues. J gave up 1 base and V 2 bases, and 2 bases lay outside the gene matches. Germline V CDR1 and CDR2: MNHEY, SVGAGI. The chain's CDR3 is CASSYRGQGNTEAFF. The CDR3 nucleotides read TGTGCCAGCAGTTACCGGGGACAGGGGAACACTGAAGCTTTCTTT.

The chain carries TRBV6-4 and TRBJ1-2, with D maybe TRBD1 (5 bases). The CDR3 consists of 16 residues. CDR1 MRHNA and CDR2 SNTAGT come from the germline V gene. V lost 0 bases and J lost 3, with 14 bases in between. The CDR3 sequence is CASSDSTGPYHYGYTF. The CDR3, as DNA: TGTGCCAGCAGTGACTCTACAGGTCCCTATCACTATGGCTACACCTTC.

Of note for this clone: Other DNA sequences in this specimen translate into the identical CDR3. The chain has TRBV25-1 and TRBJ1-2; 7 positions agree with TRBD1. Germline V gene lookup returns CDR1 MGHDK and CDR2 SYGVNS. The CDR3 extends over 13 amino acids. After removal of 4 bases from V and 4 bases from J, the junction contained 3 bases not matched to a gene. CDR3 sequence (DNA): TGTGCCAGCAGTGCAGGACAGGTCTATGGCTACACCTTC. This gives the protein CASSAGQVYGYTF.